Presented here are 27 T cell receptor beta chains from one specimen sequenced in a study of CXCR3-negative and CXCR3-positive naive CD8 T cells. Via 5' RACE with UMI labels, TRB cDNA libraries were prepared. TCRdb re-called the 5' RACE reads and shows each CDR3 protein once, DNA omitted. The sample has about 130,000 distinct CDR3 sequences, and its top ten clones hold 0.29%. The sequenced material came from naive CXCR3- CD8+ T cells from blood. The subset: CD45RO-CCR7+CD27+CD95- naive CD8+ T cells lacking CXCR3 (TNR3-). These receptors were collected from a human donor in good health. Some clones in this sample may be carry-over from other donors' samples.

The chain combines TRBV4-2 with TRBJ2-5; TCRdb names TRBD2, which stays unverified in the absence of DNA. Germline-derived CDR1 and CDR2 are LGHNA and YNFKEQ. CDR3 length: 15 residues. CDR3 region: CASSQDLGSGETQYF.

The chain recombines TRBV29-1 with TRBJ2-3; checking the TCRdb D call of TRBD2 is not possible without DNA. The CDR3 covers 14 residues. CDR1 is SQVTM, CDR2 ANQGSEA, per germline. This chain's CDR3 is CSVEGTSGTDTQYF.

V and J are TRBV14 and TRBJ1-1; TCRdb names TRBD1, which stays unverified in the absence of DNA. This CDR3 contains 16 residues. Germline CDR1 reads SGHDN; CDR2 reads FVKESK. The CDR3 sequence is CASSQVDRGMNTEAFF.

The gene calls are TRBV4-1 and TRBJ2-1; TCRdb's D call, TRBD2, is unchecked because there is no DNA. The CDR3 extends over 16 amino acids. Germline assignment: CDR1 MGHRA and CDR2 YSYEKL. CDR3: CASSSWTSGTYNEQFF.

The genes are TRBV7-7 and TRBJ2-2. There are 16 residues in the CDR3. CDR1 and CDR2 (germline): SSHAT, FNYEAQ (reference sequence). CDR3 sequence reads: CASSASVAGSTGELFF.

This sequence joins TRBV19 and TRBJ2-7. The V gene's germline CDR1 is LNHDA and CDR2 SQIVND (reference sequence). The CDR3 runs 11 residues. The CDR3 here is CASSIGSEQYF.

The V and J genes are TRBV7-8 and TRBJ2-3. The CDR3 spans 14 residues. Germline V lookup: CDR1 SGHVS, CDR2 FQNEAQ. This CDR3 reads CASRNRRVTDTQYF.

V usage is TRBV7-2 and J usage is TRBJ2-5; the TCRdb call, TRBD2, lacks DNA for checking. CDR1 is SGHTA and CDR2 is FQGNSA in the germline V gene. The CDR3 totals 13 residues. CDR3: CASRGLAEETQYF. The variable domain in full, completed from reference TRBV7-2 and TRBJ2-5, reads GAGVSQSPSNKVTEKGKDVELRCDPISGHTALYWYRQSLGQGLEFLIYFQGNSAPDKSGLPSDRFSAERTGGSVSTLTIQRTQQEDSAVYLCASRGLAEETQYFGPGTRLLVL.

The chain joins TRBV20-1 to TRBJ2-7; the TCRdb call, TRBD1, lacks DNA for checking. Looked up from germline, CDR1 is DFQATT and CDR2 is SNEGSKA (reference sequence). The CDR3 has 14 amino acids. The CDR3 sequence: CSARDRDRPYEQYF.

The genes are TRBV27 and TRBJ2-2; the TCRdb D gene call, TRBD1, has no DNA to confirm it. There are 17 residues in the CDR3. Per the germline V gene, CDR1 is MNHEY and CDR2 is SMNVEV (reference sequence). The chain's CDR3 is CASSLAIQGGDTGELFF.

V gene TRBV19 combines with J gene TRBJ2-1. There are 13 residues in the CDR3. Germline CDR1 LNHDA, CDR2 SQIVND (reference sequence). The CDR3 is CASSGSSYNEQFF.

The chain combines TRBV29-1 with TRBJ2-5; the D call of TRBD1 rests on TCRdb alone, since no DNA is present to check it. Germline V lookup: CDR1 SQVTM, CDR2 ANQGSEA. This CDR3 is built from 13 residues. CDR3: CSVRGLGEETQYF.

This chain joins TRBV5-4 and TRBJ2-1; TCRdb's D gene call, TRBD2, goes unchecked for lack of DNA. Germline CDR1 SGHNT, CDR2 YYREEE (reference sequence). CDR3 size: 15 residues. CDR3 residues: CASSYTGLASNEQFF.

The genes are TRBV28 and TRBJ2-3; TCRdb picks TRBD2, but there is no DNA to check that call. This CDR3 region has 17 residues. In germline, CDR1 is MDHEN, CDR2 SYDVKM. CDR3 region: CASRRTSGGAGTDTQYF.

The J gene is TRBJ2-7, the V gene TRBV2. Germline V CDR1 and CDR2: SNHLY, FYNNEI. The CDR3 consists of 14 residues. The CDR3 reads CASSESGSEYEQYF. Looking up the rest from reference TRBV2 and TRBJ2-7 gives the full variable domain: EPEVTQTPSHQVTQMGQEVILRCVPISNHLYFYWYRQILGQKVEFLVSFYNNEISEKSEIFDDQFSVERPDGSNFTLKIRSTKLEDSAMYFCASSESGSEYEQYFGPGTRLTVT.

This chain connects TRBV29-1 to TRBJ2-7. The CDR3 is 11 residues long. Germline lookup yields CDR1 SQVTM and CDR2 ANQGSEA. The CDR3 here is CSVEERYEQYF.

The chain recombines TRBV29-1 with TRBJ2-3; TCRdb returns TRBD2, unconfirmable since there is no DNA. This CDR3 is 14 amino acids long. The germline V gene encodes CDR1 SQVTM and CDR2 ANQGSEA. The CDR3 spells CSVEEGGSADTQYF.

The chain carries TRBV15 and TRBJ2-4; the D call from TCRdb, TRBD2, cannot be confirmed without DNA. Germline V gene lookup returns CDR1 LNHNV and CDR2 YYDKDF (reference sequence). There are 17 residues in the CDR3. CDR3 sequence: CATSTSLSGRLGNIQYF.

The gene calls are TRBV7-9 and TRBJ2-5; TCRdb proposes TRBD2, but this gene call is untestable without DNA. The CDR3 extends over 14 amino acids. Germline values: CDR1 SEHNR, CDR2 FQNEAQ (reference sequence). CDR3 amino acids: CASSSDSREETQYF.

V is TRBV29-1 and J is TRBJ2-5; TCRdb calls TRBD2, which cannot be checked without DNA. CDR1 SQVTM and CDR2 ANQGSEA come from the germline V gene. This CDR3 is 14 amino acids long. CDR3 residues: CSVTGPEELETQYF. The whole variable domain, remainder taken from reference TRBV29-1 and TRBJ2-5, is SAVISQKPSRDICQRGTSLTIQCQVDSQVTMMFWYRQQPGQSLTLIATANQGSEATYESGFVIDKFPISRPNLTFSTLTVSNMSPEDSSIYLCSVTGPEELETQYFGPGTRLLVL.

The rearrangement joins TRBV14 to TRBJ2-7; TCRdb selects TRBD2, and the lack of DNA leaves this call unchecked. This CDR3 region has 17 residues. The germline V gene has CDR1 SGHDN and CDR2 FVKESK. The CDR3 spells CASSQDPLASNSYEQYF.

The rearrangement links TRBV7-6 to TRBJ2-7; TCRdb's D call, TRBD2, is unchecked because there is no DNA. The CDR3 consists of 15 residues. Per the germline V gene, CDR1 is SGHVS and CDR2 is FNYEAQ. This chain's CDR3 is CASSPYAAPGGEQYF.

This chain joins TRBV7-2 and TRBJ2-4. CDR3 length: 12 residues. Germline V gives CDR1 SGHTA, CDR2 FQGNSA. The CDR3 is CASSFLRNIQYF.

The chain combines TRBV29-1 with TRBJ1-2. The CDR3 contains 13 residues. Germline CDR1 is SQVTM and CDR2 is ANQGSEA. The CDR3: CSVETAENYGYTF.

The chain links TRBV6-2 or TRBV6-3 to TRBJ2-1. Germline V gene data show CDR1 as MNHEY and CDR2 as SVGEGT. The CDR3 covers 17 residues. The CDR3 here is CASSYSMDGSSYNEQFF.

The rearrangement uses TRBV11-2 and TRBJ1-1; without DNA, the TCRdb call of TRBD1 cannot be checked. Germline V CDR1 and CDR2: SGHAT, FQNNGV. The CDR3 is 14 residues long. CDR3 region: CASSYKGAGTEAFF.

This chain links TRBV7-3 with TRBJ1-1; TCRdb gives TRBD1 as the D gene, but with no DNA this cannot be confirmed. Germline V CDR1 and CDR2: SGHTA, FQGTGA. The length of the CDR3 is 15 residues. CDR3 loop: CASSLMGGQGTEAFF.